The 22 T cell receptor beta chains in this list originate from one sample, sequenced in a study of immune cell composition in non-small cell lung cancer. Sequenced by immunoSEQ multiplex PCR; TCRdb stores in-frame clones only, minus some. The data contain about 3,100 clones, around 79% of them singletons. Normal lung sampling was at least 3 cm from the tumour, as distant as possible. Sequencing input: non-adjacent lung tissue. These TCRs come from a human donor with non-small cell lung cancer. The donor label of this sample is uncertain.

The chain uses TRBV4-3 and TRBJ2-1; 9 bases map to TRBD2. The CDR3 contains 15 residues. Germline CDR1 reads LGHNA; CDR2 reads YSLEER. The J segment lost 6 bases and the V segment lost 4 bases, leaving 7 bases of the junction unmatched. The CDR3 region has the DNA TGCGCCAGCAGCCCCTTGCTAGCGGGGACCAATGAGCAGTTCTTC. It specifies CASSPLLAGTNEQFF.

The chain is built from TRBV28 and TRBJ2-1; D is possibly TRBD1 (5 bases). V was shortened by 2 bases and J by 1 base, with 15 bases between the two germline ends. The CDR3 sequence is 17 residues long. Germline CDR1 and CDR2: MDHEN and SYDVKM. The CDR3 spells CASSLLVTAKSYNEQFF. The CDR3 region has the DNA TGTGCCAGCAGTTTACTGGTGACAGCAAAATCCTACAATGAGCAGTTCTTC.

This chain joins TRBV5-1 and TRBJ2-2; 7 nucleotides agree with TRBD1. Germline trimming cut 3 bases from V and 3 bases from J; bases unmatched to any gene: 5. CDR3 length equals 15 residues. Germline CDR1 and CDR2: SGHRS and YFSETQ. CDR3 residues: CASSSTGRDTGELFF. Written as DNA, the CDR3 is TGCGCCAGCAGCTCGACAGGGAGAGACACCGGGGAGCTGTTTTTT.

Here the CDR3 DNA reads TGTGCCAGCAGCTTAGGGGTCTCCCCGGGGCAGCCCCAGCATTTT. It yields the protein CASSLGVSPGQPQHF. The chain joins TRBV7-2 to TRBJ1-5, with D unresolved. Germline V gene data show CDR1 as SGHTA and CDR2 as FQGNSA. The CDR3 extends over 15 amino acids. The V end was cut by 1 base, the J end by 7 bases, with 14 bases between.

The J gene is TRBJ1-1, the V gene TRBV9; 8 nucleotides line up with TRBD1. This CDR3 is built from 15 residues. Germline V lookup: CDR1 SGDLS, CDR2 YYNGEE. V shed 4 bases, J shed 0 bases, and the junction held 5 bases outside the gene matches. CDR3 DNA: TGTGCCAGCAGCCCAACGACAGGGGTGAACACTGAAGCTTTCTTT. Its protein is CASSPTTGVNTEAFF. The variable domain in full, completed from reference TRBV9 and TRBJ1-1, reads DSGVTQTPKHLITATGQRVTLRCSPRSGDLSVYWYQQSLDQGLQFLIQYYNGEERAKGNILERFSAQQFPDLHSELNLSSLELGDSALYFCASSPTTGVNTEAFFGQGTRLTVV.

V gene TRBV2 combines with J gene TRBJ2-3, with 8 bases identical to TRBD2. From germline, CDR1 is SNHLY and CDR2 FYNNEI. Trimming removed 6 bases from V and 3 bases from J; junction bases left unmatched: 5. The CDR3 consists of 14 residues. The CDR3 sequence: CASSPTSGTDTQYF. For the CDR3, the DNA is TGTGCCAGCAGCCCCACTAGCGGTACAGATACGCAGTATTTT.

This rearrangement joins TRBV7-2 to TRBJ2-5; no firm D call. The CDR3 totals 15 residues. With 1 base removed from V and 0 bases from J, the gap between germline ends came to 9 bases. CDR1 is SGHTA, CDR2 FQGNSA, per germline. The CDR3 DNA reads as TGTGCCAGCAGCTTAGATGTCTCGTACCAAGAGACCCAGTACTTC. Translating it yields CASSLDVSYQETQYF. The full variable domain, its missing parts supplied by reference TRBV7-2 and TRBJ2-5, is GAGVSQSPSNKVTEKGKDVELRCDPISGHTALYWYRQSLGQGLEFLIYFQGNSAPDKSGLPSDRFSAERTGGSVSTLTIQRTQQEDSAVYLCASSLDVSYQETQYFGPGTRLLVL.

The CDR3 reads CSVGARSTDTQYF. DNA for the CDR3: TGCAGCGTTGGAGCGAGAAGCACAGATACGCAGTATTTT. J is TRBJ2-3 and V is TRBV29-1, with D unresolved. In germline, CDR1 is SQVTM, CDR2 ANQGSEA. The CDR3 is 13 residues long. The V end was cut by 4 bases, the J end by 0 bases, with 8 bases between.

V is TRBV28 and J is TRBJ2-7; 16 nucleotides match TRBD2. Germline CDR1 reads MDHEN; CDR2 reads SYDVKM. The CDR3 runs 16 residues. The V segment lost 2 bases and the J segment 4 bases; nucleotides outside the gene matches: 2. The CDR3 DNA is TGTGCCAGCAGTTTACTGGGACTAGCGGGAGGGTACGAGCAGTACTTC. This sequence encodes CASSLLGLAGGYEQYF.

This clone is a singleton in its sample. J is TRBJ2-3 and V is TRBV7-2, with 11 bases aligning to TRBD2. V shed 5 bases, J shed 2 bases, and the junction held 6 bases outside the gene matches. This CDR3 region has 16 residues. Germline-derived CDR1 and CDR2 are SGHTA and FQGNSA. CDR3 DNA: TGTGCCAGCAGCCTAATAGCGGGGGGGATCACAGATACGCAGTATTTT. Protein product: CASSLIAGGITDTQYF.

The chain uses TRBV5-1 and TRBJ2-5; 12 bases line up with TRBD1. CDR1 is SGHRS, CDR2 YFSETQ, per germline. CDR3 length: 16 residues. J was trimmed by 5 bases and V by 2 bases; bases with no gene match: 7. The CDR3 loop is CASSLAGTGGLETQYF. The CDR3 nucleotides read TGCGCCAGCAGCTTAGCCGGGACAGGGGGCCTGGAGACCCAGTACTTC.

This rearrangement joins TRBV4-2 to TRBJ2-2; TRBD2 matches at 10 bases. V dropped 0 bases and J dropped 7; count of bases not matched to a gene: 8. Looked up from germline, CDR1 is LGHNA and CDR2 is YNFKEQ. The CDR3 has 17 amino acids. The CDR3 sequence: CASSQDGLAGVSGELFF. CDR3 in DNA: TGTGCCAGCAGCCAAGATGGGCTAGCGGGAGTGAGCGGGGAGCTGTTTTTT.

The chain uses TRBV5-6 and TRBJ2-7; D perhaps matches TRBD2 (5 bases). This CDR3 region has 18 residues. With 0 bases removed from V and 1 base from J, the gap between germline ends came to 20 bases. The germline V gene encodes CDR1 SGHDT and CDR2 YYEEEE. The CDR3 region has the DNA TGTGCCAGCAGCTTGGGGGAGTTACGGCGGGCCCGTTCCTACGAGCAGTACTTC. It specifies CASSLGELRRARSYEQYF.

The chain couples TRBV19 to TRBJ2-4, with D possibly TRBD1 on 6 matching bases. This CDR3 is built from 15 residues. Germline V gives CDR1 LNHDA, CDR2 SQIVND (reference sequence). V was pared by 5 bases and J by 0 bases, with 11 bases between. DNA of the CDR3: TGTGCCAGTAGTGGCACAGGGCTAGCCAAAAACATTCAGTACTTC. It specifies CASSGTGLAKNIQYF.

The chain has TRBV11-2 and TRBJ1-5, with TRBD1 matching 7 bases. This CDR3 has 15 amino acids. Germline lookup yields CDR1 SGHAT and CDR2 FQNNGV. V lost 2 bases and J lost 6; bases outside the gene matches: 7. CDR3 DNA: TGTGCCAGCAGCTTAAGCGACAGGGCTACTCAGCCCCAGCATTTT. Its translation is CASSLSDRATQPQHF.

This clone was observed a single time. The V gene is TRBV7-2, the J gene TRBJ2-2; 9 bases match TRBD2. Germline assignment: CDR1 SGHTA and CDR2 FQGNSA. The CDR3 is 18 residues long. V lost 3 bases to trimming and J lost 4 bases; unmatched junction nucleotides: 12. The CDR3 spells CASSFEASGARSTGELFF. As DNA, the CDR3 is TGTGCCAGCAGCTTCGAAGCTAGCGGGGCCCGGAGCACCGGGGAGCTGTTTTTT.

In DNA form, the CDR3 reads TGTGCCAGCAGCCGGGGGGCCCCCTACGAGCAGTACTTC. Translating gives CASSRGAPYEQYF. V is TRBV7-6 and J is TRBJ2-7; a weak D match, TRBD2 (7 bases). CDR1 is SGHVS and CDR2 is FNYEAQ in the germline V gene. Trimming left V 5 bases short and J 2 bases short, with 10 bases between. The CDR3 is 13 residues long.

The chain employs TRBV7-2 and TRBJ2-2, with a tentative D call TRBD2 (5 bases). Trimming pared 2 bases from V and 5 bases from J, leaving 9 bases between. CDR3 size: 14 residues. Germline V lookup: CDR1 SGHTA, CDR2 FQGNSA. CDR3 nucleotides: TGTGCCAGCAGCTTAATAGCGCTTACCGGGGAGCTGTTTTTT. Translating it yields CASSLIALTGELFF.

The V call is TRBV19, the J call TRBJ2-2; 12 bases line up with TRBD2. Germline CDR1 and CDR2: LNHDA and SQIVND (reference sequence). The CDR3 length is 17 residues. V gave up 3 bases and J gave up 6 bases; unmatched junction bases: 8. This CDR3 reads CASSMGLAGLRSGELFF. Written as DNA, the CDR3 is TGTGCCAGTAGTATGGGACTAGCGGGCCTCCGATCCGGGGAGCTGTTTTTT.

The table lists this clone with a few counts. V gene TRBV4-3 combines with J gene TRBJ2-7, with 10 bases aligning to TRBD2. CDR1 is LGHNA and CDR2 is YSLEER in the germline V gene. Trimming cost V 0 bases and J 10 bases; bases outside gene matches: 9. The CDR3 consists of 15 residues. As DNA, the CDR3 is TGCGCCAGCAGCCAAGAAACTGCTAGCGGGAGCGGTCAGTACTTC. It encodes CASSQETASGSGQYF.

The chain carries TRBV29-1 and TRBJ2-2, with a weak D call TRBD1 (6 bases). The germline V gene encodes CDR1 SQVTM and CDR2 ANQGSEA. This CDR3 has 14 amino acids. Trimming stripped 6 bases from V and 3 bases from J, with 14 bases between. The CDR3 DNA reads as TGCAGCGTCCCCGCGTCAGGGGACACCGGGGAGCTGTTTTTT. Translating gives CSVPASGDTGELFF.

This chain links TRBV4-2 with TRBJ1-1; 12 bases match TRBD1. This CDR3 comprises 16 residues. V gave up 5 bases and J gave up 5 bases; unmatched junction bases: 9. Germline CDR1 and CDR2: LGHNA and YNFKEQ. The CDR3 coding sequence is TGTGCCAGCAGCGCAGGGACAGGGGGCGCGAAGACTGAAGCTTTCTTT. This encodes CASSAGTGGAKTEAFF.